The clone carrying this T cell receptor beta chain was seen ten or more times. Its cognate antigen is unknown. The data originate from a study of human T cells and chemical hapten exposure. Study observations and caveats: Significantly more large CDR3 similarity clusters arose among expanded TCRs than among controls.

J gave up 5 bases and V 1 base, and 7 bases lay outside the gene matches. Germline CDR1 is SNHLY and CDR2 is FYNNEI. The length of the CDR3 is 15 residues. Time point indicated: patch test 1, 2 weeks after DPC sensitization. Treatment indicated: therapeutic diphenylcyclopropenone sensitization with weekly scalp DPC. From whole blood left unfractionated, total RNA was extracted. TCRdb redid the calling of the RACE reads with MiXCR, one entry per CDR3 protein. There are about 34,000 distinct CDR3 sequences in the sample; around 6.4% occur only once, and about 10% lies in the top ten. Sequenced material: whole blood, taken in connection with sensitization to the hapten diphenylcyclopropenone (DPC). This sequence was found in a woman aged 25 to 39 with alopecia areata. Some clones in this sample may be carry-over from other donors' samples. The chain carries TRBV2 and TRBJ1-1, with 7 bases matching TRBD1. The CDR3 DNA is TGTGCCAGCAGTGAAGATAGGGGGCGGGGGACTGAAGCTTTCTTT. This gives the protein CASSEDRGRGTEAFF.